A single T cell receptor beta chain is shown here with its context. The sample comes from a study of cytomegalovirus exposure and HLA in healthy donors. Primers included in the PCR were 60 Vbeta and 13 Jbeta primers. Profiled with immunoSEQ multiplex PCR; TCRdb holds only in-frame clones, not every one. The table lists under 250,000 clones, over 80% of them singletons. The sequence was obtained from a boy between 2 and 10 years old in good health and CMV-seronegative. The sequenced material came from PBMCs.

CDR3 loop: CASSESWARIFETQYF. CDR3 bases: TGTGCCAGCAGTGAATCCTGGGCCCGAATCTTCGAGACCCAGTACTTC. The rearrangement uses TRBV6-1 and TRBJ2-5; D is unresolved. V was shortened by 2 bases and J by 5 bases, with 18 bases between the two germline ends. The CDR3 is 16 amino acids. Germline assignment: CDR1 MNHNS and CDR2 SASEGT.